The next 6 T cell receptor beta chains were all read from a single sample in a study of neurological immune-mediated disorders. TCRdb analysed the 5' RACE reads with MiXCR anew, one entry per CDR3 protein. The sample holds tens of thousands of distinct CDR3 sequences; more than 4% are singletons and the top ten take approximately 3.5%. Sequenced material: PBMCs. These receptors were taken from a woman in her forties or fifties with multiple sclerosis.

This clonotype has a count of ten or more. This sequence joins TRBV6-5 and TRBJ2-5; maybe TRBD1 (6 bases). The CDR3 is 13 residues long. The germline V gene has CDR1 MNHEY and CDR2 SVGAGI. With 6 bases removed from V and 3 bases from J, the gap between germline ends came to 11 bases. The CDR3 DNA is TGTGCCAGCAGGCCCCACAGGGAAGAGACCCAGTACTTC. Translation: CASRPHREETQYF.

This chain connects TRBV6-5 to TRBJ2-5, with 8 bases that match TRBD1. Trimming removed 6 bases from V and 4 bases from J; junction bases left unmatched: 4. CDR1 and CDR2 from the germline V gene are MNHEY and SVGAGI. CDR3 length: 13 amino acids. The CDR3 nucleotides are TGTGCCAGCAGGGACAGGGTGGGAGAGACCCAGTACTTC. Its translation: CASRDRVGETQYF.

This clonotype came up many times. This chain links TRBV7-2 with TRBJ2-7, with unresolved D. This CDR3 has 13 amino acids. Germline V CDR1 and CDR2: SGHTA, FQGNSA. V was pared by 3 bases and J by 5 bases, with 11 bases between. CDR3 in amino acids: CASSFGDLDEQYV. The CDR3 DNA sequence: TGTGCCAGCAGCTTTGGGGATCTCGACGAGCAGTACGTC.

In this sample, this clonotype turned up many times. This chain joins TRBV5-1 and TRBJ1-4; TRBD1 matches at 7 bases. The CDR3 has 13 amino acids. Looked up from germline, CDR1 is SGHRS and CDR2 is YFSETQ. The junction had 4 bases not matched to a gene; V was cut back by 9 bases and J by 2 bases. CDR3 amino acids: CATRQGTNEKLFF. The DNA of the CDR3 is TGCGCCACGAGACAGGGTACTAATGAAAAACTGTTTTTT.

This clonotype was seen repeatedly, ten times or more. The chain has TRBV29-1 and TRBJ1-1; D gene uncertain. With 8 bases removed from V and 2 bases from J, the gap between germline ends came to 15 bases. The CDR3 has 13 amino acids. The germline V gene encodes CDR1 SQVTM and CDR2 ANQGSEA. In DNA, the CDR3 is TGCAGCTCCATGTTCGGCTATAACACTGAAGCTTTCTTT. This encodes CSSMFGYNTEAFF.

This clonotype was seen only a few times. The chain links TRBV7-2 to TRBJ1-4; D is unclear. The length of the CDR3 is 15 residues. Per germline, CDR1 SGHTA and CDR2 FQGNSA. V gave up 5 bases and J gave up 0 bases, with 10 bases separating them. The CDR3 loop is CASSLGVATNEKLFF. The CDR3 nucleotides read TGTGCCAGCAGCCTAGGCGTTGCAACTAATGAAAAACTGTTTTTT.